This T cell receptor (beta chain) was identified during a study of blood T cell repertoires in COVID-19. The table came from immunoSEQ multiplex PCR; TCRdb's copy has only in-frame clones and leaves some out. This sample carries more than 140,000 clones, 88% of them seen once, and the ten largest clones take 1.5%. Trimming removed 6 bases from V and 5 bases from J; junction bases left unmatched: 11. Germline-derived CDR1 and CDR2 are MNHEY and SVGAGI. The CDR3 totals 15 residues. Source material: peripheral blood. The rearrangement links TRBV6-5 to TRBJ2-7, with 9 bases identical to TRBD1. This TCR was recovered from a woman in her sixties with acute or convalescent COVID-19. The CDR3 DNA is TGTGCCAGCAGGTTCGGGACAGGGTTTACCCACGAGCAGTACTTC. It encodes CASRFGTGFTHEQYF.